One and the same sample provided the 12 T cell receptor beta chains below, sequenced in a study of T cell repertoires in cytomegalovirus infection. Via MiXCR, TCRdb re-called the reads, giving one row per CDR3 protein. The sample carries 750,000 to 900,000 distinct CDR3 sequences, about 29% recorded once. For these TCRs, the target antigens are not known. Sequences were derived from cultured CD8+ T cells from PBMCs, sampled from culture after CMV antigen stimulation. The receptors here all came from a human donor in good health (CMV status not recorded). Some clones in this sample may be carry-over from other donors' samples.

The gene calls are TRBV6-2 or TRBV6-3 and TRBJ1-5; D unclear. Between the trimmed V and J ends, which lost 4 bases and 1 base, there was a span of 8 bases. Germline CDR1 MNHEY, CDR2 SVGEGT. This CDR3 is 14 amino acids long. CDR3 in DNA: TGTGCCAGCAGTTCTGTCCGGAGCAATCAGCCCCAGCATTTT. This encodes CASSSVRSNQPQHF.

This clonotype was seen repeatedly, ten times or more. This chain connects TRBV6-5 to TRBJ2-1; D might be TRBD1 (6 bases). Germline CDR1 MNHEY, CDR2 SVGAGI. The CDR3 extends over 16 amino acids. V lost 0 bases and J lost 9, with 18 bases in between. The CDR3 region has the DNA TGTGCCAGCAGTTACTCGAGTGACAGGTTCTCGGGTGAGCAGTTCTTC. Translating it yields CASSYSSDRFSGEQFF.

The chain carries TRBV4-1 and TRBJ2-3, with D unresolved. This CDR3 is built from 16 residues. Germline V gene sequence: CDR1 MGHRA, CDR2 YSYEKL. V dropped 2 bases and J dropped 5 bases, with 17 bases sitting between them. CDR3 nucleotides: TGCGCCAGCAGCCAAAGAGGCCAAAAAGTAGGAGATACGCAGTATTTT. Translating gives CASSQRGQKVGDTQYF.

This chain links TRBV6-5 with TRBJ1-6; no clear D gene. The V end lost 7 bases, the J end lost 1 base, and 14 bases lay between the germline ends. The length of the CDR3 is 16 residues. Germline values: CDR1 MNHEY, CDR2 SVGAGI. In nucleotides, the CDR3 is TGTGCCAGCACCTCGGCCCAAAGGTCCTATAATTCACCCCTCCACTTT. Translated, it gives CASTSAQRSYNSPLHF.

This clonotype has only one observation. The rearrangement links TRBV6-1 to TRBJ2-1; D is perhaps TRBD2 (6 bases). This CDR3 region has 17 residues. Germline assignment: CDR1 MNHNS and CDR2 SASEGT. Trimming shortened V by 5 bases and J by 2 bases, and 19 bases separated the two germline ends. This CDR3 reads CASSYGGGGPPYNEQFF. The CDR3 DNA follows: TGTGCCAGCAGTTACGGGGGTGGAGGGCCCCCCTACAATGAGCAGTTCTTC.

The gene calls are TRBV29-1 and TRBJ2-7; 8 bases are a match to TRBD1. Looked up from germline, CDR1 is SQVTM and CDR2 is ANQGSEA. V was clipped by 4 bases and J by 7 bases; unmatched bases: 12. This CDR3 region has 14 residues. CDR3 in DNA: TGCAGCGTTGTGGAGGGGCAGGGGGCAGGGGAGCAGTACTTC. Translation: CSVVEGQGAGEQYF.

The chain recombines TRBV7-6 with TRBJ2-4, with D perhaps matching TRBD1 (5 bases). CDR1 and CDR2 (germline): SGHVS, FNYEAQ. With 11 bases removed from V and 5 bases from J, the gap between germline ends came to 16 bases. The CDR3 covers 13 residues. The CDR3 region is CAGEQGPQNIQYF. The CDR3 bases are TGTGCCGGCGAGCAGGGCCCCCAAAACATTCAGTACTTC.

The chain carries TRBV19 and TRBJ1-1; D is undetermined. V lost 7 bases, J lost 3 bases, and 12 bases lay in between. The CDR3 is made up of 13 amino acids. Looked up from germline, CDR1 is LNHDA and CDR2 is SQIVND (reference sequence). CDR3 DNA: TGTGCCAGTACACCGGGATTTTACACTGAAGCTTTCTTT. As protein: CASTPGFYTEAFF.

The genes are TRBV7-6 and TRBJ2-2; 9 bases line up with TRBD2. The CDR3 covers 13 residues. Germline CDR1 and CDR2: SGHVS and FNYEAQ. The junction had 4 bases not matched to a gene; V was cut back by 5 bases and J by 9 bases. The CDR3 is CASSPGLARELFF. Here the CDR3 DNA reads TGTGCCAGCAGCCCCGGACTAGCGAGGGAGCTGTTTTTT.

The chain is built from TRBV7-9 and TRBJ2-6; possible D gene TRBD1, 5 bases. This CDR3 has 15 amino acids. Trimming shortened V by 5 bases and J by 2 bases, and 10 bases separated the two germline ends. From germline, CDR1 is SEHNR and CDR2 FQNEAQ (reference sequence). CDR3 protein: CASSPGHPGANVLTF. CDR3 nucleotides: TGTGCCAGCAGCCCAGGACACCCTGGGGCCAACGTCCTGACTTTC.

This chain connects TRBV15 to TRBJ2-3; 8 nucleotides line up with TRBD1. The trim removed 5 bases at V and 2 bases at J, leaving 6 bases unmatched. Per germline, CDR1 LNHNV and CDR2 YYDKDF (reference sequence). CDR3 size: 15 residues. CDR3 coding DNA: TGTGCCACCAGCGAATACAGGGGGGACACAGATACGCAGTATTTT. Translated, it gives CATSEYRGDTDTQYF.

This clonotype was observed a few times. The V gene is TRBV12-3 or TRBV12-4, the J gene TRBJ2-5, with TRBD1 matching 9 bases. The CDR3 is made up of 14 amino acids. The trim removed 3 bases at V and 5 bases at J, leaving 4 bases unmatched. The CDR3: CASSFQGTGETQYF. Written as DNA, the CDR3 is TGTGCCAGCAGTTTCCAGGGGACAGGGGAGACCCAGTACTTC.